This TCR beta chain appears in the sequencing data of a study of Graves' ophthalmopathy and Graves' hyperthyroidism. CDR1 and CDR2 from the germline V gene are LNHDA and SQIVND (reference sequence). The CDR3 loop spans 12 amino acids. V shed 7 bases and J 10 bases; nucleotides not matched to a gene: 7. Scientists amplified the TCR beta CDR3 regions from RNA transcripts. Scientists carried out first-round RT-PCR using HTBI primers and then a second-round multiplex PCR. TCRdb reanalysed the multiplex PCR reads using MiXCR and keeps one entry per CDR3 protein. The sample contains about 390,000 distinct CDR3 sequences, roughly 15% of which appear only once.

This rearrangement joins TRBV19 to TRBJ1-2, with TRBD1 identical over 9 bases. Sequenced sample: peripheral blood. The clonotype comes from an adult woman with stable Graves' hyperthyroidism. The CDR3 DNA is TGTGCCAGTAACCGGGACAGGGAGGACTACACCTTC. Translated, it gives CASNRDREDYTF.